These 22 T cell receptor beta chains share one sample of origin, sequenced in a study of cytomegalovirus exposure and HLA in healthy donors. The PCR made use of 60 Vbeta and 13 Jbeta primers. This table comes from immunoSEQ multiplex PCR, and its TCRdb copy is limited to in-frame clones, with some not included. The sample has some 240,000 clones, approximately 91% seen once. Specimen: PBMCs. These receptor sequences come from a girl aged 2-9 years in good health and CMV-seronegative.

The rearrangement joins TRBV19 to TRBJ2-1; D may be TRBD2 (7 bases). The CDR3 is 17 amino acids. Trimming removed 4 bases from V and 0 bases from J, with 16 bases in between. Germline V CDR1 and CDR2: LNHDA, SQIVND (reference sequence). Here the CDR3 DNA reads TGTGCCAGTAGTACCCTTGGACTAGGGGGCTCCTACAATGAGCAGTTCTTC. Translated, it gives CASSTLGLGGSYNEQFF.

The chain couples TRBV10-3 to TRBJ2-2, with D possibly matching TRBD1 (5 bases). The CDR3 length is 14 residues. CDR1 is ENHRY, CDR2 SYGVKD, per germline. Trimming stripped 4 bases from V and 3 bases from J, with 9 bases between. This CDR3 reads CAISGGQYTGELFF. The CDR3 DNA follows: TGTGCCATCAGTGGAGGACAATACACCGGGGAGCTGTTTTTT.

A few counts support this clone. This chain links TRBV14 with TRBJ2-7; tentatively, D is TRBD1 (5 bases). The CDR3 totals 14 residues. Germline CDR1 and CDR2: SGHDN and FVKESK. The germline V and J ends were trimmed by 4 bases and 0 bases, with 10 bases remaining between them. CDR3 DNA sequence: TGTGCCAGCAGCCCGCACAGGAGCTCCTACGAGCAGTACTTC. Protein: CASSPHRSSYEQYF.

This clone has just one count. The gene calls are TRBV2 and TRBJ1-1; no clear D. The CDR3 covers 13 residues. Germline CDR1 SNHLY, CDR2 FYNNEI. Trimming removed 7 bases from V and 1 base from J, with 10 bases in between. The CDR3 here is CASTGSENTEAFF. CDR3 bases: TGTGCCAGCACCGGGTCCGAGAACACTGAAGCTTTCTTT. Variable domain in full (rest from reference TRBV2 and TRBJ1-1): EPEVTQTPSHQVTQMGQEVILRCVPISNHLYFYWYRQILGQKVEFLVSFYNNEISEKSEIFDDQFSVERPDGSNFTLKIRSTKLEDSAMYFCASTGSENTEAFFGQGTRLTVV.

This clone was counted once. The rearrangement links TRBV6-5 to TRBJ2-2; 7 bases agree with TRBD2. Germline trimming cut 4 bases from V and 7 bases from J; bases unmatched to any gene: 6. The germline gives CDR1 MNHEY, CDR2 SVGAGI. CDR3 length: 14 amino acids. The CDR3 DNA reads TGTGCCAGCAGTTGGGAGGGACGCATCGGGGAGCTGTTTTTT. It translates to CASSWEGRIGELFF.

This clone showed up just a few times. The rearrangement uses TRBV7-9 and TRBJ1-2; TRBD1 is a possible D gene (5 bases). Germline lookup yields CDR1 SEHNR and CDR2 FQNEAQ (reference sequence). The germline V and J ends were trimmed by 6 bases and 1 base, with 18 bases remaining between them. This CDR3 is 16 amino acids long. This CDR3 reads CASSGVWGQGNYGYTF. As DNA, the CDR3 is TGTGCCAGCAGTGGGGTGTGGGGCCAAGGTAACTATGGCTACACCTTC. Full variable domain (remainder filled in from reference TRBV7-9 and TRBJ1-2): DTGVSQNPRHKITKRGQNVTFRCDPISEHNRLYWYRQTLGQGPEFLTYFQNEAQLEKSRLLSDRFSAERPKGSFSTLEIQRTEQGDSAMYLCASSGVWGQGNYGYTFGSGTRLTVV.

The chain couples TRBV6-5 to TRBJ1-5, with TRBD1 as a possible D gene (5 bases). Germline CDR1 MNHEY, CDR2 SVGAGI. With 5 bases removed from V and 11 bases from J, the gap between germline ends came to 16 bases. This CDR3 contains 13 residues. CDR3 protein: CASSPGQAGTQHF. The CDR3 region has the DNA TGTGCCAGCAGTCCAGGGCAGGCAGGGACCCAGCATTTT.

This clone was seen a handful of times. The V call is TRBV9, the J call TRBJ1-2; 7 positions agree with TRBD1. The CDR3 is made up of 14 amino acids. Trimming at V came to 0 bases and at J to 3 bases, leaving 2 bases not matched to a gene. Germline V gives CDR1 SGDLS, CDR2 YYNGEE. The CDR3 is CASSVGGTDYGYTF. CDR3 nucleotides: TGTGCCAGCAGCGTAGGTGGGACAGACTATGGCTACACCTTC. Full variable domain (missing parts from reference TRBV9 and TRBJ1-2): DSGVTQTPKHLITATGQRVTLRCSPRSGDLSVYWYQQSLDQGLQFLIQYYNGEERAKGNILERFSAQQFPDLHSELNLSSLELGDSALYFCASSVGGTDYGYTFGSGTRLTVV.

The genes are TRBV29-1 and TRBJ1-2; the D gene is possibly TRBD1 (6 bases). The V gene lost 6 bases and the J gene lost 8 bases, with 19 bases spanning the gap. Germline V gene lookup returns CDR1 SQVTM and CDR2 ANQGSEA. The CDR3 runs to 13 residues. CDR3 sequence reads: CSVPGEGASGYTF. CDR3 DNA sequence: TGCAGCGTCCCAGGGGAGGGCGCGAGCGGCTACACCTTC.

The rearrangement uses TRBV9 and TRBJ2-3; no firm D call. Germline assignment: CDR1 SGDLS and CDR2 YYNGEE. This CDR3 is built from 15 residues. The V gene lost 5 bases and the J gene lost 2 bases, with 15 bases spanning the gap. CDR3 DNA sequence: TGTGCCAGCAGGGCTCCATCGGAGATCACAGATACGCAGTATTTT. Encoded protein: CASRAPSEITDTQYF.

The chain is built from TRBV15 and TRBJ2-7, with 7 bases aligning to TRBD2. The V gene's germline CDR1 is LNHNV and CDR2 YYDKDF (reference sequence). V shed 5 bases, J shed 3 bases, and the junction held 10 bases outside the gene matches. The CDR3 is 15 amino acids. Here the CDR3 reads CATSLMGGTLYEQYF. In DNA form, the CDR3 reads TGTGCCACCAGCCTAATGGGAGGGACCCTCTACGAGCAGTACTTC.

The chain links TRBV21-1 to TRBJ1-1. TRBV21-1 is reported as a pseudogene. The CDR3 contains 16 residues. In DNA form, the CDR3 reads TGTGCCAGCAGCACCCGGGGGGTGAGGGGATACACTGAAGCTTTCTTT. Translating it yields CASSTRGVRGYTEAFF.

The CDR3 nucleotides read TGTGCCAGTAGTATAGCGGCTAGCGGGTGGTACAATGAGCAGTTCTTC. Translating gives CASSIAASGWYNEQFF. The chain employs TRBV19 and TRBJ2-1; 8 bases map to TRBD2. Germline V CDR1 and CDR2: LNHDA, SQIVND (reference sequence). The CDR3 extends over 16 amino acids. The ends lost 1 base at V and 4 bases at J; junction bases unmatched: 6. Drawing the rest from reference TRBV19 and TRBJ2-1, the complete variable domain is DGGITQSPKYLFRKEGQNVTLSCEQNLNHDAMYWYRQDPGQGLRLIYYSQIVNDFQKGDIAEGYSVSREKKESFPLTVTSAQKNPTAFYLCASSIAASGWYNEQFFGPGTRLTVL.

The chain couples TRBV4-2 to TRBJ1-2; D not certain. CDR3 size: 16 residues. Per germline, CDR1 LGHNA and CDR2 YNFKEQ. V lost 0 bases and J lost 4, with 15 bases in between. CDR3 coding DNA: TGTGCCAGCAGCCAAGAAGTGAGGGTTGAGGGCTATGGCTACACCTTC. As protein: CASSQEVRVEGYGYTF.

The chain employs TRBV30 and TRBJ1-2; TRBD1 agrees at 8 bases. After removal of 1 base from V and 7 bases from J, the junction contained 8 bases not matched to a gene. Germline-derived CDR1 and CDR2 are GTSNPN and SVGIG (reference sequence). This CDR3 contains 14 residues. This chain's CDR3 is CAWSADGTGRGYTF. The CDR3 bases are TGTGCCTGGAGTGCCGACGGGACAGGTCGTGGCTACACCTTC.

CDR3 loop: CASQGTGPYEQYF. The CDR3 coding sequence is TGTGCCAGCCAGGGGACAGGGCCCTACGAGCAGTACTTC. The chain joins TRBV27 to TRBJ2-7; 9 bases align to TRBD1. V shed 8 bases, J shed 2 bases, and the junction held 4 bases outside the gene matches. The CDR3 is made up of 13 amino acids. CDR1 is MNHEY and CDR2 is SMNVEV in the germline V gene (reference sequence).

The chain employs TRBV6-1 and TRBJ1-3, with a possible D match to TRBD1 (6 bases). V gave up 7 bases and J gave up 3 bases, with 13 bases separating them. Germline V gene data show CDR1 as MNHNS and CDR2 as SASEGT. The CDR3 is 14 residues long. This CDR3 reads CASTPTGSGNTIYF. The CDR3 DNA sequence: TGTGCCAGCACCCCGACAGGCAGTGGAAACACCATATATTTT.

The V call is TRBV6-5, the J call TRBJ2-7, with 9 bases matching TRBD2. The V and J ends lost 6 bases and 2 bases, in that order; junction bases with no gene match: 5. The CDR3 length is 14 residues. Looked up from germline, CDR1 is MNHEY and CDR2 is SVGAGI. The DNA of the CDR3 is TGTGCCAGCAGCCCTAGCGGGATACCCTACGAGCAGTACTTC. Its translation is CASSPSGIPYEQYF.

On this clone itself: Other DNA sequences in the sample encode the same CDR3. CDR3 sequence reads: CASSEYTNTGELFF. The CDR3 nucleotides read TGTGCCAGCAGTGAATACACGAACACCGGGGAGCTGTTTTTT. This chain joins TRBV25-1 and TRBJ2-2; D remains ambiguous. There are 14 residues in the CDR3. The germline gives CDR1 MGHDK, CDR2 SYGVNS. The V gene lost 0 bases and the J gene lost 0 bases, with 2 bases spanning the gap.

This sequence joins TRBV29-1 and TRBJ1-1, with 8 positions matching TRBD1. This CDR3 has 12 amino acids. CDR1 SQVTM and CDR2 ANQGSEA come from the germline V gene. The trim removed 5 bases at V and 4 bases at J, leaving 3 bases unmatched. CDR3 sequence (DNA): TGCAGCGTTTCCAGGGGGCCCACTGAAGCTTTCTTT. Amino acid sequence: CSVSRGPTEAFF.

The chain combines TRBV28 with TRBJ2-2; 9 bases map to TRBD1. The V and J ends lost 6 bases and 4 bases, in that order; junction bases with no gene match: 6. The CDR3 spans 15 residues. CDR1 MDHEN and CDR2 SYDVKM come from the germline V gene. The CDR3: CASRRDRVGTGELFF. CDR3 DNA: TGTGCCAGCAGACGGGACAGGGTTGGCACCGGGGAGCTGTTTTTT.

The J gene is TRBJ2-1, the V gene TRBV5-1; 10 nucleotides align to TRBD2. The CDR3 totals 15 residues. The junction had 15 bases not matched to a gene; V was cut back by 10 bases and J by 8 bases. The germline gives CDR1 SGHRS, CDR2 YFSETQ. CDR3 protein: CASHWASGGAYEQFF. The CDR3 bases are TGCGCCTCCCACTGGGCCAGCGGGGGGGCCTATGAGCAGTTCTTC.